This record looks at one TCR beta chain sequence and its context. This sample was taken from a study of blood T cell repertoires in COVID-19. Study summary: Acute-phase and convalescent COVID-19 samples originated in the United States, Italy and Spain. PBMCs, B-cell-depleted T cells, or T cells provided the cDNA or gDNA that made up the material.

Germline CDR1 reads SGHVS; CDR2 reads FQNEAQ. V was trimmed by 0 bases and J by 7 bases, leaving 9 bases between them. The CDR3 has 14 amino acids. Per the study methods: Reference gene primers were amplified, and this amplification served to estimate nucleated cell counts. Repertoires were generated with immunoSEQ multiplex PCR, while TCRdb's copy carries only in-frame clones and drops some. The D gene and trimming were derived from the DNA, and the V and J assignments and clone size from that table. The sample carries about 150,000 clones, 75% to 85% recorded once. The sequenced sample consisted of peripheral blood. The receptor's source is a woman in her forties or fifties in a cohort sampled during active or convalescent COVID-19. V usage is TRBV7-8 and J usage is TRBJ2-2, with D possibly matching TRBD2 (6 bases). CDR3 sequence (DNA): TGTGCCAGCAGCTTAGCCCACGGGAGCGGGGAGCTGTTTTTT. Amino acid sequence: CASSLAHGSGELFF. The full variable domain, in which reference TRBV7-8 and TRBJ2-2 provide the parts outside the CDR3, is GAGVSQSPRYKVAKRGQDVALRCDPISGHVSLFWYQQALGQGPEFLTYFQNEAQLDKSGLPSDRFFAERPEGSVSTLKIQRTQQEDSAVYLCASSLAHGSGELFFGEGSRLTVL.